The clone carrying this TCR beta chain was seen a handful of times. This entry comes from a study of blood T cell repertoires in COVID-19. TCRdb's table, derived via immunoSEQ multiplex PCR, lists solely in-frame clones and lacks some. The sample carries 150,000 to 200,000 clones, about 80% recorded once. Sequencing input: peripheral blood. This clonotype originated in a woman aged 80 or over with acute or convalescent COVID-19.

The CDR3 bases are TGCGCCACCAGTATCGGGAGTGTCGACAATGAGCAGTTCTTC. This sequence encodes CATSIGSVDNEQFF. The chain carries TRBV5-1 and TRBJ2-1; weak D call: TRBD2 (6 bases). Deletions cut 9 bases from V and 5 bases from J, with 18 bases between. This CDR3 region has 14 residues. In germline, CDR1 is SGHRS, CDR2 YFSETQ.